The 30 T cell receptor beta chains given below trace back to one sample, sequenced in a study of tumor-infiltrating lymphocytes in primary liver carcinoma. Priming with a constant-region primer yielded TCR beta cDNA from about 510 ng total RNA. Libraries covering TCR beta were generated through three nested multiplex PCR rounds (using a slightly modified ARM-PCR). Both of the initial two PCR rounds ran for approximately 11 cycles and employed TRBV1-TRBV30 forward primers alongside a C-beta reverse primer. TCRdb recomputed calls from the multiplex PCR reads with MiXCR, one row per CDR3 protein. The table has around 100,000 distinct CDR3 sequences, about 70% seen once. Co-extraction yielded RNA and DNA from roughly 20-30 mg of unsorted bulk tissue. Sequenced sample: liver tumor tissue from sampling region 2. The subset denotes: tumor region T2, inferior pole. The receptors were sampled from a woman in her fifties or sixties with primary liver carcinoma and hepatitis B virus infection.

On this clonotype: The conserved final phenylalanine or tryptophan is absent from the CDR3, which likely points to a read error. The J gene is TRBJ2-6, the V gene TRBV6-4; 11 bases are a match to TRBD1. CDR1 is MRHNA and CDR2 is SNTAGT in the germline V gene. This CDR3 has 16 amino acids. Trimming removed 7 bases from V and 0 bases from J; junction bases left unmatched: 2. CDR3 coding DNA: TGTGCCAGCAATGGGACAGGGGGCTCTGGGGCCAACGTCCTGACTTCC. As protein: CASNGTGGSGANVLTS.

Details on this clonotype: A much larger clone differs by one base, so this may be a read error. This rearrangement joins TRBV7-9 to TRBJ2-7, with 8 positions matching TRBD1. Germline-derived CDR1 and CDR2 are SEHNR and FQNEAQ (reference sequence). Trimming took 5 bases from V and 5 from J; bases not matched to a gene: 11. The CDR3 loop spans 15 amino acids. The CDR3 spells CASSLSTGEQDEQYF. The CDR3 region has the DNA TGTGCCAGCAGCCTTTCGACAGGGGAGCAGGACGAGCAGTACTTC.

This clonotype was found once. The junction differs from germline at one of its ends, possibly a read error. The chain carries TRBV28 and TRBJ1-2; no clear D. This CDR3 contains 15 residues. Germline values: CDR1 MDHEN, CDR2 SYDVKM. CDR3 protein: CDSSKGQITNYGYTF. The CDR3 DNA reads as TGTGACAGCAGCAAGGGCCAGATTACTAATTATGGCTACACCTTC.

Regarding this clonotype: Possible read error: a much larger clone is one base away. The genes are TRBV5-1 and TRBJ2-1, with TRBD2 matching 9 bases. Germline CDR1 is SGHRS and CDR2 is YFSETQ. The CDR3 extends over 16 amino acids. With 2 bases clipped from V and 2 bases from J, the junction kept 5 bases outside the gene matches. Written as DNA, the CDR3 is TGCGCCAGCAGCTTACTTAGCGGGAGCCCCTACAATGAGCAGTTCTTC. The encoded protein is CASSLLSGSPYNEQFF.

A remark on this clonotype: A much larger clone differs from this one at a single base, so this may be a read error. The genes are TRBV6-6 and TRBJ2-7; 8 bases line up with TRBD2. From germline, CDR1 is MNHNY and CDR2 SVGAGI (reference sequence). The CDR3 covers 15 residues. In DNA form, the CDR3 reads TGTGCCAGCAGTAAACTAGCGGAGGGCTCCCACGAGCAGTACTTC. Translating gives CASSKLAEGSHEQYF.

To note about this clonotype: Lacking the conserved final phenylalanine or tryptophan, this CDR3 likely reflects a read error. V usage is TRBV12-3 or TRBV12-4 and J usage is TRBJ2-7; no clear D. V was cut by 8 bases and J by 9 bases, with 17 bases left in between. CDR3 length: 12 amino acids. The CDR3 coding sequence is TGTGCCAGCCTTTCCCAACAAGGTGGGCAGTACTTA. Amino acids: CASLSQQGGQYL.

Concerning this clonotype: Since a much larger clone is just one base distant, this may be a read error. This chain uses TRBV5-4 with TRBJ2-5; 9 nucleotides match TRBD1. In germline, CDR1 is SGHNT, CDR2 YYREEE (reference sequence). This CDR3 has 15 amino acids. The chain's CDR3 is CANSPDRGIKETQYF. The CDR3 nucleotides read TGTGCCAACAGCCCCGACAGGGGGATCAAAGAGACCCAGTACTTC.

A remark on this clonotype: The junction departs from the called germline gene at one end, perhaps through a read error. This sequence joins TRBV11-2 and TRBJ2-5; 8 bases match TRBD1. This CDR3 spans 14 amino acids. Germline CDR1 reads SGHAT; CDR2 reads FQNNGV. CDR3 sequence (DNA): TGTGCCAGCAGCTCCGGACAGGGTCAAGAGGCCCACTACTTC. It translates to CASSSGQGQEAHYF. Based on the CDR3 plus reference TRBV11-2 and TRBJ2-5, the full variable domain is EAGVAQSPRYKIIEKRQSVAFWCNPISGHATLYWYQQILGQGPKLLIQFQNNGVVDDSQLPKDRFSAERLKGVDSTLKIQPAKLEDSAVYLCASSSGQGQEAHYFGPGTRLLVL.

With respect to this clonotype: Sequence at one end of the junction differs from germline and may be a read error. The genes are TRBV5-4 and TRBJ2-1; D is possibly TRBD1 (5 bases). Germline V gene lookup returns CDR1 SGHNT and CDR2 YYREEE (reference sequence). CDR3 size: 15 residues. The CDR3 loop reads CASSFAGMRDNEQFF. CDR3 DNA sequence: TGTGCCAGCAGCTTTGCAGGGATGCGCGACAACGAGCAGTTCTTC.

A word on this clonotype: One base away lies a much larger clone, so this may be a sequencing read error. This chain links TRBV28 with TRBJ1-6; possible D gene TRBD1, 5 bases. This CDR3 comprises 13 residues. Germline V gene lookup returns CDR1 MDHEN and CDR2 SYDVKM. This CDR3 is CASRTENNSPLQF. DNA for the CDR3: TGTGCCAGCAGGACAGAGAATAATTCACCCCTCCAGTTT. Together with reference TRBV28 and TRBJ1-6, the CDR3 gives the full variable domain: DVKVTQSSRYLVKRTGEKVFLECVQDMDHENMFWYRQDPGLGLRLIYFSYDVKMKEKGDIPEGYSVSREKKERFSLILESASTNQTSMYLCASRTENNSPLQFGNGTRLTVT.

The V call is TRBV13, the J call TRBJ1-2; no definite D call. The V gene lost 1 base and the J gene lost 7 bases, with 7 bases spanning the gap. The CDR3 totals 12 residues. Per the germline V gene, CDR1 is PRHDT and CDR2 is FYEKMQ (reference sequence). CDR3 nucleotides: TGTGCCAGCAGCTTAGCAGTGGGTGGCTACACCTTC. It codes for CASSLAVGGYTF. Full variable domain (missing parts from reference TRBV13 and TRBJ1-2): AAGVIQSPRHLIKEKRETATLKCYPIPRHDTVYWYQQGPGQDPQFLISFYEKMQSDKGSIPDRFSAQQFSDYHSELNMSSLELGDSALYFCASSLAVGGYTFGSGTRLTVV.

This clonotype was picked up many times. The chain employs TRBV14 and TRBJ2-7; 7 nucleotides line up with TRBD2. The germline CDR1 and CDR2 sequences are SGHDN and FVKESK. This CDR3 is built from 17 residues. V lost 4 bases to trimming and J lost 3 bases; unmatched junction nucleotides: 15. The CDR3 sequence is CASSPELGLDVRYEQYF. The CDR3 nucleotides read TGTGCCAGCAGCCCCGAACTAGGACTAGATGTTCGCTACGAGCAGTACTTC.

CDR3 DNA sequence: TGTGCCAGCAGTTTAAGGTCTAGCGGGAGCACTGAGCAGTTCTTC. Translation: CASSLRSSGSTEQFF. This rearrangement joins TRBV28 to TRBJ2-1; 10 nucleotides agree with TRBD2. The trim removed 2 bases at V and 9 bases at J, leaving 7 bases unmatched. This CDR3 contains 15 residues. Germline CDR1 MDHEN, CDR2 SYDVKM.

A note on this clonotype: The germline gene is not matched at one end of the junction; a read error may be the cause. This chain joins TRBV28 and TRBJ2-1; possibly TRBD2 for D (8 bases). The CDR3 length is 15 residues. In germline, CDR1 is MDHEN, CDR2 SYDVKM. The CDR3 DNA is TGTCCCAGCAGGGGGTCTAGCGGGCTTTACAATGAGCAGTTCTTC. As protein: CPSRGSSGLYNEQFF.

Remarks on this clonotype: The conserved final phenylalanine or tryptophan is absent from the CDR3, which likely points to a read error. This sequence joins TRBV11-2 and TRBJ2-5; 7 nucleotides line up with TRBD2. Trimming at V came to 11 bases and at J to 9 bases, leaving 15 bases not matched to a gene. Germline CDR1 and CDR2: SGHAT and FQNNGV. This CDR3 contains 13 residues. The CDR3 is CAHSFTGGGAQYS. The CDR3 DNA reads as TGTGCCCATAGCTTTACGGGAGGCGGGGCCCAGTACTCC.

A word on this clonotype: A much larger clone lies a single base off, so this may be a read error. The CDR3 loop reads CASSLGLVRVNERFF. The DNA for the CDR3 is TGCGCCAGCAGCTTGGGGCTGGTCAGGGTCAATGAGCGGTTCTTC. This rearrangement joins TRBV5-1 to TRBJ2-1; a weak D match, TRBD1 (5 bases). From germline, CDR1 is SGHRS and CDR2 YFSETQ. The CDR3 extends over 15 amino acids.

With regard to this clonotype: A much larger clone lies one base from this, so it may be a read error. The genes are TRBV14 and TRBJ2-1; 9 bases fit TRBD2. Germline V gene lookup returns CDR1 SGHDN and CDR2 FVKESK. The CDR3 is made up of 16 amino acids. The CDR3 here is CASSQDLGGRAFELFF. For the CDR3, the DNA is TGTGCCAGCAGCCAAGATCTTGGCGGGAGGGCCTTTGAGCTGTTCTTC.

In this sample, this clonotype turned up many times. The chain carries TRBV10-3 and TRBJ2-3; no firm D call. The CDR3 consists of 11 residues. In germline, CDR1 is ENHRY, CDR2 SYGVKD. The ends were cut back, 7 bases at V and 6 bases at J, with 8 bases in the middle. CDR3 DNA sequence: TGTGCCATCAATAAAGGGGATACGCAGTATTTT. Residues: CAINKGDTQYF.

With regard to this clonotype: Since a much larger clone is just one base distant, this may be a read error. The genes are TRBV5-1 and TRBJ1-1, with D tentatively TRBD1 (5 bases). Germline V gives CDR1 SGHRS, CDR2 YFSETQ. The V gene lost 6 bases and the J gene lost 5 bases, with 14 bases spanning the gap. This CDR3 has 13 residues. Here the CDR3 DNA reads TGCGCCAGCATGGACCAACAGGAAACTGAAGCTTTCTTT. Translated: CASMDQQETEAFF.

In regard to this clonotype: This may stem from a read error, because a much larger clone lies one nucleotide away. The CDR3 here is CASSSLLAGLAGDLFF. CDR3 DNA: TGCGCCAGCAGCTCGTTACTAGCGGGCCTGGCCGGGGACCTGTTTTTT. The chain employs TRBV5-1 and TRBJ2-2; TRBD2 agrees at 9 bases. The CDR3 is 16 residues long. Looked up from germline, CDR1 is SGHRS and CDR2 is YFSETQ.

Concerning this clonotype: A much bigger clone sits one base away, suggesting this may be a read error. The CDR3 DNA reads as TGCGCCAGCAGCGGACTGGGTATGAACACTGAAGCTTTCTTT. As protein: CASSGLGMNTEAFF. The V call is TRBV5-1, the J call TRBJ1-1; D remains unclear. CDR1 SGHRS and CDR2 YFSETQ come from the germline V gene. The CDR3 covers 14 residues. V lost 4 bases, J lost 0 bases, and 10 bases lay in between.

As for this clonotype: No conserved phenylalanine or tryptophan is present at the end of the CDR3, so a read error is the likely explanation. The V call is TRBV7-9, the J call TRBJ1-2; possible D gene TRBD1, 6 bases. Germline CDR1 is SEHNR and CDR2 is FQNEAQ (reference sequence). Trimming pared 4 bases from V and 0 bases from J, leaving 18 bases between. The CDR3 consists of 17 residues. This CDR3 reads CASSSLPIRGTNYGYTL. For the CDR3, the DNA is TGTGCCAGCAGCTCCCTCCCAATTAGGGGGACTAACTATGGCTACACCTTG.

The V gene is TRBV11-3, the J gene TRBJ2-1; D remains unclear. The germline V gene has CDR1 SGHNT and CDR2 YENEEA. The CDR3 runs to 14 residues. V lost 4 bases and J 12 bases, leaving 19 bases between the germline ends. CDR3 nucleotide sequence: TGTGCCAGCAGCTGGCAGAATGGGGTAGATCCGCAGTTCTTC. Residues: CASSWQNGVDPQFF.

Comments on this clonotype: Possible read error: a much larger clone is one base away. No conserved phenylalanine or tryptophan is present at the end of the CDR3, so a read error is the likely explanation. V usage is TRBV7-9 and J usage is TRBJ2-7; possibly TRBD2 for D (6 bases). This CDR3 region has 13 residues. V gave up 0 bases and J gave up 6 bases, with 9 bases separating them. Germline V gene sequence: CDR1 SEHNR, CDR2 FQNEAQ (reference sequence). This CDR3 is CASSLAHGGEQYS. For the CDR3, the DNA is TGTGCCAGCAGCTTAGCGCACGGGGGCGAGCAGTACTCC.

The chain uses TRBV4-1 and TRBJ2-5, with D perhaps TRBD1 (6 bases). From germline, CDR1 is MGHRA and CDR2 YSYEKL. Trimming took off 6 bases at V and 5 bases at J, with 19 bases between the two ends. The CDR3 is made up of 15 amino acids. The CDR3 sequence: CASSQRGHGRETQYF. Here the CDR3 DNA reads TGCGCCAGCAGTCAGAGGGGACATGGACGCGAGACCCAGTACTTC.

Comment on this clonotype: At one end, the junction sequence differs from germline, possibly due to a read error. The rearrangement uses TRBV7-8 and TRBJ1-4; TRBD1 matches 7 bases. This CDR3 contains 15 residues. CDR1 and CDR2 from the germline V gene are SGHVS and FQNEAQ. CDR3 in amino acids: CGSSRRQGSDEKLFF. CDR3 coding DNA: TGTGGCAGCAGCCGCCGACAGGGTTCTGATGAAAAACTGTTTTTT.

This clonotype has only a few counts. Just one base apart from a much larger clone, this may be a read error. The chain is built from TRBV6-5 and TRBJ2-3, with D unresolved. The CDR3 loop spans 14 amino acids. V lost 5 bases to trimming and J lost 0 bases, with 9 bases between them. The V gene's germline CDR1 is MNHEY and CDR2 SVGAGI. CDR3 sequence reads: CASSPAASTDTQYF. CDR3 nucleotide sequence: TGTGCCAGCAGTCCGGCGGCTAGCACAGATACGCAGTATTTT.

This clonotype was detected many times. The genes are TRBV6-6 and TRBJ2-1; 15 bases fit TRBD2. J gave up 2 bases and V 0 bases, and 2 bases lay outside the gene matches. Germline V gene data show CDR1 as MNHNY and CDR2 as SVGAGI (reference sequence). The CDR3 totals 18 residues. As DNA, the CDR3 is TGTGCCAGCAGTTACTCGGGACTAGCGGGAGGAGCCTACAATGAGCAGTTCTTC. It is translated as CASSYSGLAGGAYNEQFF.

As for this clonotype: A much bigger clone sits one base away, suggesting this may be a read error. The chain carries TRBV5-1 and TRBJ1-4; D possibly corresponds to TRBD1 (5 bases). The germline V gene encodes CDR1 SGHRS and CDR2 YFSETQ. This CDR3 spans 15 amino acids. DNA of the CDR3: TGCGCCCGCAGGGCCTCAGTGGTCCCACAGGAAAAACTGTTTTTT. Amino acid sequence: CARRASVVPQEKLFF.

The genes are TRBV5-1 and TRBJ2-7; 7 bases align to TRBD2. The CDR3 runs to 15 residues. CDR1 is SGHRS, CDR2 YFSETQ, per germline. V shed 1 base and J 6 bases; nucleotides not matched to a gene: 10. DNA for the CDR3: TGCGCCAGCAGCTTGTGCTCGGGGCCGGGGGGCGAGCAGTACTTC. Protein sequence: CASSLCSGPGGEQYF.